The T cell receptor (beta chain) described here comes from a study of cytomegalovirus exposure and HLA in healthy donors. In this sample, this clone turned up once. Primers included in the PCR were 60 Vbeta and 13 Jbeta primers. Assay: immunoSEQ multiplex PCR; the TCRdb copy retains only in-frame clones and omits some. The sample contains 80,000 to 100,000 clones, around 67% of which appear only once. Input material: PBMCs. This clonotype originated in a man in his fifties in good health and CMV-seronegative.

The CDR3 region is CASSLVGTGGHTEAFF. In nucleotides, the CDR3 is TGCGCCAGCAGCTTGGTTGGGACAGGGGGTCACACTGAAGCTTTCTTT. The J gene is TRBJ1-1, the V gene TRBV5-1; TRBD1 matches at 11 bases. The CDR3 runs 16 residues. The germline CDR1 and CDR2 sequences are SGHRS and YFSETQ. The J segment lost 3 bases and the V segment lost 0 bases, leaving 4 bases of the junction unmatched.